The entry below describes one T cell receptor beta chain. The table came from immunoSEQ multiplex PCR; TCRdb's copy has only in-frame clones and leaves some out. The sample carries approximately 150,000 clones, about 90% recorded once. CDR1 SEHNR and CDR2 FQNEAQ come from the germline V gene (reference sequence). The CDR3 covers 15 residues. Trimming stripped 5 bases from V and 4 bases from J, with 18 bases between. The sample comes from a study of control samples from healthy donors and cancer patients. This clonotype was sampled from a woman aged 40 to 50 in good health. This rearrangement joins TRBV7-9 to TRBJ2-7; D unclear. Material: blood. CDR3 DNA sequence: TGTGCCAGCAGCGCCCGGGCCGAGCGTCCATACGAGCAGTACTTC. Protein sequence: CASSARAERPYEQYF.